This TCR beta chain was profiled in a study of cytomegalovirus exposure and HLA in healthy donors. The PCR employed 60 Vbeta primers together with 13 Jbeta primers. Here immunoSEQ multiplex PCR was the method, and the copy in TCRdb shows in-frame clones only, minus some. The sample contains 110,000 or so clones, approximately 74% of which appear only once. CDR3 size: 15 residues. Germline-derived CDR1 and CDR2 are SGHTA and FQGNSA. Sequenced sample: PBMCs. The TCR sequence derives from a woman in her forties in good health and CMV-seropositive. The V and J genes are TRBV7-2 and TRBJ2-5; possible D gene TRBD1, 6 bases. TRBJ2-7 matches the DNA end more closely, so the J call is doubtful. CDR3 protein: CASSPNTGINYEQYF. For the CDR3, the DNA is TGTGCCAGCAGCCCAAACACAGGGATTAACTACGAGCAGTACTTC.